This T cell receptor (beta chain) derives from a study of blood T cell repertoires in COVID-19. Overall study: Specimens from acute and convalescent COVID-19 originated in the United States, Italy and Spain.

Sequenced by immunoSEQ multiplex PCR; TCRdb stores in-frame clones only, minus some. This table holds some 200,000 clones, approximately 78% found once. Participants were placed into cohorts based on the clinical history they reported. Two negative PCRs, clearance, or symptom resolution had been documented for recovered Cohort 3 donors. V shed 6 bases, J shed 5 bases, and the junction held 6 bases outside the gene matches. The CDR3 is made up of 13 amino acids. Germline lookup yields CDR1 MNHEY and CDR2 SVGAGI. This receptor was taken from a woman aged 45-65 years who had recovered from COVID-19. The specimen sequenced was PBMCs or T cells enriched from blood (not recorded which). V and J are TRBV6-5 and TRBJ1-1, with 7 bases that match TRBD1. This CDR3 reads CASRDRQGTEAFF. In DNA, the CDR3 is TGTGCCAGCAGGGATAGACAGGGAACTGAAGCTTTCTTT.